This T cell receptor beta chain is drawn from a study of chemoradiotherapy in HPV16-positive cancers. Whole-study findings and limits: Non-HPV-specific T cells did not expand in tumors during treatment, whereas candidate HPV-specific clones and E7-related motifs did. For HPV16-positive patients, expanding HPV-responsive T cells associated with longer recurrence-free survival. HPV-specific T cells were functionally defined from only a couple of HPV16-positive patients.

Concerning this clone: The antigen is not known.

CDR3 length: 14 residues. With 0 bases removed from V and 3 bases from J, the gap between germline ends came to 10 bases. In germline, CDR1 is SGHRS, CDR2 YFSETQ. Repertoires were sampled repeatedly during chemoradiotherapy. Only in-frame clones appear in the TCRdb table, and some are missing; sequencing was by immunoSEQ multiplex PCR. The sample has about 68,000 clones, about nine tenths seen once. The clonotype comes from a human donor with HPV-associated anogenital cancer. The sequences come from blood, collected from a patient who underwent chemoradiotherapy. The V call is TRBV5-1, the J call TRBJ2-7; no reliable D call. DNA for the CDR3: TGCGCCAGCAGCTTGGAACAGTATCGCTACGAGCAGTACTTC. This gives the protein CASSLEQYRYEQYF.